This T cell receptor (beta chain) emerged from a study of shared clonotypes between healthy human individuals (dated by TCRdb to the early 2020s). Context from the whole study: A couple of women and three men aged 18 to 49 years were included in the cohort. To estimate repertoire size and how much clonotype sharing occurs between individuals, the study deeply sequenced the blood TCR repertoires of a handful of healthy adults. Libraries were prepared and TCR repertoires were sequenced by different laboratories using diverse techniques, in order to increase sequencing depth and limit assay-specific biases. Leukapheresis yielded between about 0.85 and 9 billion PBMCs per donor. Results and caveats for the whole study, not just this receptor: Because the study included a small number of donors, the genetic and exposure-history diversity represented was limited. Pairwise subsampling led to the expectation that sequencing depth would affect the degree of clonotype sharing among donors. Sampling was restricted to blood, and TCR repertoires in tissue are likely to differ from TCR repertoires in blood.

TCR CDR3 regions were amplified from genomic DNA by multiplex PCR using the deep immunoSEQ assay. Genomic DNA extracted from each cell subset was distributed evenly over all wells of several immunoSEQ 96-well plates, and each plate served as one replicate. For unsorted PBMC, 300 ng genomic DNA, equal to 25,000 to 35,000 T cell genomes, was loaded into each replicate PCR. Ten immunoSEQ deep assay plates were used to sequence the unsorted PBMC genomic DNA. Purified libraries were measured with a Qubit 3.0 fluorometer, size-checked on a Bioanalyzer 2100, and measured again with the KAPA Library Quantification kit. Every immunoSEQ 96-well plate was sequenced on a separate single-read 150-cycle Illumina NextSeq 550 flow cell. The paper's processing steps were these. The immunoSEQ output contained only junctional sequences without quality scores, so filtering could not match that applied to full-length reads. Sequences were annotated with PyIR, a Python wrapper for IgBLAST v1.9, and V/J genes and CDR3 were assigned using IMGT germline references. Reads with weak V/J assignments (E-value above 1e-6), missing CDR3, stop codons, out-of-frame junctions, or ambiguous translated residues were removed. V3J clonotypes were defined as sequences sharing the same inferred V gene, J gene, and CDR3 amino acid sequence. To compute the percentage overlap between repertoires, the number of shared unique clonotypes was divided by the size of the smaller repertoire. Three approaches were used to assess repertoire richness: RTK rarefaction, the Chao1 estimator, and Recon v2.1 estimates of unobserved clonotypes. TCRdb took over this immuneACCESS table, retaining in-frame rearrangements with V and J assigned. Such tables are incomplete; in checked studies, under half of the missing clones stem from an unresolved V gene, and the remainder is unexplained. Clonal size and the V and J genes are those of that table, whereas D and trimming came from the DNA. This sample has some 500,000 clones in its table, and 79% of those were observed once. The ten top clones hold about an eighth of the sample.

CDR1 and CDR2 are read off the germline V gene as SGHVS and FNYEAQ. The CDR3 covers 13 residues, taking in both the cysteine and the phenylalanine. The CDR3 DNA has 39 bases and is translated from base 1. The V and J ends are trimmed by 5 bases and 5 bases, leaving 12 bases between them. About this clone: Its antigen specificity is not known. Base qualities are missing; no much larger clone stands one base away.

Healthy HIV-negative adults with no recently reported acute infections or vaccinations were included as donors. All donors were Caucasian adults living in Nashville, Tennessee, USA. In the unsorted samples, 70 million to 90 million PBMCs were counted, and genomic DNA was extracted using the QIAamp DNA Blood Mini kit. Blood was obtained by leukapheresis, after which PBMCs were separated by Ficoll-Histopaque density gradient centrifugation and cryopreserved in liquid nitrogen vapor phase. In this chain, TRBV7-6 is recombined with TRBJ2-5, with the D gene uncertain. The sample was PBMCs. The clonotype comes from a woman in her 40s in good health. Some clones in this sample may be carry-over from other donors' samples. The encoded CDR3 is CASSVGYGETQYF. The nucleotide sequence is given as TGTGCCAGCAGCGTCGGCTATGGGGAGACCCAGTACTTC.